What follows describes a single T cell receptor beta chain. This table comes from immunoSEQ multiplex PCR, and its TCRdb copy is limited to in-frame clones, with some not included. The profile covers about 56,000 clones, with approximately 83% appearing a single time and around a sixth taken by the ten largest. The source of the sample is a study of PD-L1 blockade in urothelial cancer. The V gene's germline CDR1 is MNHNS and CDR2 SASEGT. V trimming: 7 bases; J trimming: 3 bases; junction bases outside the gene matches: 7. The CDR3 is 15 amino acids. Time point here: pretreatment peripheral blood. Patients' urothelial carcinoma was locally advanced or metastatic.

Sequenced material: PBMCs, taken around atezolizumab (anti-PD-L1) treatment. The chain combines TRBV6-1 with TRBJ1-5; the match to TRBD1 covers 9 bases. The TCR was taken from a man aged 70-80 years with urothelial cancer. As DNA, the CDR3 is TGTGCCAGCATCACCGGGACAGGGCTCAATCAGCCCCAGCATTTT. Amino acids: CASITGTGLNQPQHF.